This T cell receptor (beta chain) was captured by sequencing in a study of blood T cell repertoires in COVID-19. Germline CDR1 reads WNHNN; CDR2 reads SYGVQD (reference sequence). The germline V and J ends were trimmed by 3 bases and 0 bases, with 7 bases remaining between them. The CDR3 runs to 14 residues. Only in-frame clones appear in the TCRdb table, and some are missing; sequencing was by immunoSEQ multiplex PCR. The sample holds 75,000 to 100,000 clones; roughly 88% are singletons and the top ten take about 7%. The sample holds one count of this clone. The source material was peripheral blood. This chain connects TRBV10-1 to TRBJ2-3; perhaps TRBD1 as D (6 bases). The receptor was derived from a man between 65 and 85 years old with acute or convalescent COVID-19. The DNA for the CDR3 is TGCGCCAGCAGTGATGACAGGAGCACAGATACGCAGTATTTT. This gives the protein CASSDDRSTDTQYF.